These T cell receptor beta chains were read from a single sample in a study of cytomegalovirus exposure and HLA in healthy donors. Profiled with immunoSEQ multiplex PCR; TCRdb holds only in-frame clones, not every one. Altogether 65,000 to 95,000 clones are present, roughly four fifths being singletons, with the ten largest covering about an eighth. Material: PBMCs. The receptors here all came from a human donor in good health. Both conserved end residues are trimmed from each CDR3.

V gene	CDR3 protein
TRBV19	ASRRTSGRYNEQF
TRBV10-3	AISGGGNTGELF
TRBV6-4	ASSDSGSSYNEQF
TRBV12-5	ASDQGDLSYEQY
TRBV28	ASSSPGNGQRYGYT
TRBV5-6	ASSSISYEQY
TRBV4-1	ASSPNPQGAWYNEQF
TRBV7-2	ASSARQTMNTEAF
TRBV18	ASSPPTGAEKLF
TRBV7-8	ASSRTEVYEQY
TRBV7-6	ASSRGQGVYEQY
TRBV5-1	ASSWGYRDRGLLWYGYT
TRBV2	ASSPWGGIQETQY
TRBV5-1	ASSLEASGGFGELF
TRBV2	ASSVGGGQETQY
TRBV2	ASSIMGGQEQF
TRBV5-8	ASSLFGQGGNTEAF
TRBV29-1	SASTGLDYGYT
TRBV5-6	ASSLWTGPLGSVGYT
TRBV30	AWSVGTRGTDTQY
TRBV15	ATSRELAGGPDTQY
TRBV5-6	ASSSGTGWVYNEQF